This TCR beta chain was documented in a study of blood T cell repertoires in COVID-19. This CDR3 is 14 amino acids long. The germline V gene encodes CDR1 SGHVS and CDR2 FQNEAQ. Trimming left V 2 bases short and J 0 bases short, with 7 bases between. Assay: immunoSEQ multiplex PCR; the TCRdb copy retains only in-frame clones and omits some. Seen here are tens of thousands of clones, roughly nine tenths observed once, and the top ten hold less than 30%. The source material was peripheral blood. The chain recombines TRBV7-8 with TRBJ1-2; D is undetermined. The source is an elderly woman with acute or convalescent COVID-19. CDR3 nucleotide sequence: TGTGCCAGCAGCTTAACAACCTCTAACTATGGCTACACCTTC. This encodes CASSLTTSNYGYTF.